This TCR beta chain was sequenced in a study of blood T cell repertoires in COVID-19. This CDR3 spans 14 amino acids. With 5 bases clipped from V and 3 bases from J, the junction kept 6 bases outside the gene matches. From germline, CDR1 is MNHEY and CDR2 SVGAGI. TCRdb keeps only in-frame clones here, not all; method: immunoSEQ multiplex PCR. The sample records about 220,000 clones, roughly four fifths being singletons. V is TRBV6-5 and J is TRBJ1-2; 7 bases are shared with TRBD1. The sequence derives from a woman in her seventies with acute or convalescent COVID-19. The sample taken for sequencing was peripheral blood. CDR3 coding DNA: TGTGCCAGCAGTCGGCCGGGACAGCACTATGGCTACACCTTC. This encodes CASSRPGQHYGYTF.